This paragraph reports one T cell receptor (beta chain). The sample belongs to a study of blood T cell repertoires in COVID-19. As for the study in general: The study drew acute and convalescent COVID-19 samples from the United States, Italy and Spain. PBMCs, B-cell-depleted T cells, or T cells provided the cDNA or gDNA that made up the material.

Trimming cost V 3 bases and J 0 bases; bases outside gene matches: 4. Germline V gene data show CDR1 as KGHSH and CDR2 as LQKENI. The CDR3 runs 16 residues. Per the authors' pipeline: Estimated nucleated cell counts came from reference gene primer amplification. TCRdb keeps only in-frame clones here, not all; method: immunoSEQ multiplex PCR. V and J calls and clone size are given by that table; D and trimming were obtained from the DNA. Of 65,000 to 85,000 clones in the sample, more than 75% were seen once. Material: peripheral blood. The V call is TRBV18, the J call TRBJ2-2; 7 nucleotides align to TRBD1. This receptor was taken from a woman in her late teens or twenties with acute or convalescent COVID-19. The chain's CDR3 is CASSPRGTANTGELFF. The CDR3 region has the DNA TGTGCCAGCTCACCCCGTGGGACAGCGAACACCGGGGAGCTGTTTTTT. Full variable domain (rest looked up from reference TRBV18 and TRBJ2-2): NAGVMQNPRHLVRRRGQEARLRCSPMKGHSHVYWYRQLPEEGLKFMVYLQKENIIDESGMPKERFSAEFPKEGPSILRIQQVVRGDSAAYFCASSPRGTANTGELFFGEGSRLTVL.